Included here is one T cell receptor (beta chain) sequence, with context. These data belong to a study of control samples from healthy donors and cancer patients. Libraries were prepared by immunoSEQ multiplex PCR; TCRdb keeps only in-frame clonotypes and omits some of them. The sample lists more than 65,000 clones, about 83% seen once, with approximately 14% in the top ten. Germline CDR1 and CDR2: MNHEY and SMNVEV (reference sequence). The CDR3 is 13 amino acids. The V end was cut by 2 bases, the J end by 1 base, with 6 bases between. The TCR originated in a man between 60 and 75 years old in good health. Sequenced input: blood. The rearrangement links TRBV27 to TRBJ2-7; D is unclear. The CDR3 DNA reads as TGTGCCAGCAGTTTAATGACTTCCTACGAGCAGTACTTC. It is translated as CASSLMTSYEQYF.